This T cell receptor (beta chain) derives from a study of blood T cell repertoires in COVID-19. Background on the study: COVID-19 samples collected from the United States, Italy and Spain covered acute and convalescent phases.

In the authors' workflow: The assay estimated nucleated cells by amplifying reference gene primers. Some clones are missing from TCRdb's copy, which holds only in-frame ones; the method was immunoSEQ multiplex PCR. Clone size and the V and J calls come from that table; the DNA yielded D and trimming. The sample carries 85,000 to 95,000 clones, 70% to 90% recorded once. The CDR3 spans 11 residues. Germline CDR1 and CDR2: SEHNR and FQNEAQ (reference sequence). Trimming removed 5 bases at V and 9 bases at J, with 10 bases between. The chain employs TRBV7-9 and TRBJ1-1; D is possibly TRBD1 (5 bases). The sequenced material came from peripheral blood. This TCR was recovered from an elderly woman with acute or convalescent COVID-19. This chain's CDR3 is CASSLGLQAFF. The CDR3 coding sequence is TGTGCCAGCAGCCTGGGACTTCAAGCTTTCTTT. Based on the CDR3 plus reference TRBV7-9 and TRBJ1-1, the full variable domain is DTGVSQNPRHKITKRGQNVTFRCDPISEHNRLYWYRQTLGQGPEFLTYFQNEAQLEKSRLLSDRFSAERPKGSFSTLEIQRTEQGDSAMYLCASSLGLQAFFGQGTRLTVV.